The present entry profiles one TCR beta chain with its context. The data belong to a study of blood T cell repertoires in COVID-19. The junction had 12 bases not matched to a gene; V was cut back by 7 bases and J by 6 bases. The CDR3 spans 13 residues. Germline V gene data show CDR1 as SQVTM and CDR2 as ANQGSEA. Assay: immunoSEQ multiplex PCR; the TCRdb copy retains only in-frame clones and omits some. The data show more than 150,000 clones, approximately 80% seen once. The chain recombines TRBV29-1 with TRBJ2-7; 7 bases fit TRBD2. The receptor was isolated from a man in his sixties who had been exposed to COVID-19. The sequenced sample was PBMCs or T cells enriched from blood (not recorded which). CDR3 nucleotide sequence: TGCAGCGCAACCCCGGGGAGGGCGGGCGAGCAGTACTTC. Translating it yields CSATPGRAGEQYF.